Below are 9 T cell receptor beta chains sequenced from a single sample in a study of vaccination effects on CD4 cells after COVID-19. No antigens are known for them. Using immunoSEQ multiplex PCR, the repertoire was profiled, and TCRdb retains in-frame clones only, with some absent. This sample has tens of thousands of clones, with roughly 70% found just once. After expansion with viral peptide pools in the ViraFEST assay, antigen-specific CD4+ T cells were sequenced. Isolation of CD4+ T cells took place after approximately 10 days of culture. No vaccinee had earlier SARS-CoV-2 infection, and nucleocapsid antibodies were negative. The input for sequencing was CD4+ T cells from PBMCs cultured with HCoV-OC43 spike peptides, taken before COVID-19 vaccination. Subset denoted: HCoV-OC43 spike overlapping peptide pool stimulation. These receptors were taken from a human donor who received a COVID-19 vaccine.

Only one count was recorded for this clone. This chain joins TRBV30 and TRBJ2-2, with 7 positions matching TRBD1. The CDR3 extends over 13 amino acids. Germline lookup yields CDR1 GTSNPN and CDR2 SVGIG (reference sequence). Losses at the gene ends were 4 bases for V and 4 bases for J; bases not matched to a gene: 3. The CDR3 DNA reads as TGTGCCTGGACGACAGGGACCACCGGGGAGCTGTTTTTT. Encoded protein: CAWTTGTTGELFF.

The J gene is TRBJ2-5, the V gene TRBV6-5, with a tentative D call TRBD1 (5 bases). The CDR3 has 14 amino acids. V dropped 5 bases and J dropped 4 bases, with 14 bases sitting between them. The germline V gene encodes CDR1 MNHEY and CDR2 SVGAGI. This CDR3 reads CASSQYTQGETQYF. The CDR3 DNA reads TGTGCCAGCAGTCAATATACTCAGGGAGAGACCCAGTACTTC.

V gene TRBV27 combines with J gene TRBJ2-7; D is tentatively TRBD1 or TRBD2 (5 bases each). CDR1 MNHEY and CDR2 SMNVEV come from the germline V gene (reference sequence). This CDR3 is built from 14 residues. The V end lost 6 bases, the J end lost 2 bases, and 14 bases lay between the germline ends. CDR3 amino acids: CASRGTGTTYEQYV. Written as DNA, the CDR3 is TGTGCCAGCAGGGGGACCGGGACGACCTACGAGCAGTACGTC.

CDR3 residues: CASSQRDGSGRAQYF. The CDR3 DNA is TGTGCCAGCAGTCAGAGGGACGGCTCGGGCAGAGCGCAGTATTTT. The chain links TRBV6-5 to TRBJ2-3; the D gene could be TRBD1 or TRBD2 (5 bases each). V was trimmed by 5 bases and J by 10 bases, leaving 22 bases between them. The CDR3 length is 15 residues. CDR1 MNHEY and CDR2 SVGAGI come from the germline V gene.

The CDR3 region is CASGLLSGVEAFF. CDR3 in DNA: TGTGCTAGTGGTTTACTCTCAGGGGTTGAAGCTTTCTTT. The V and J genes are TRBV12-5 and TRBJ1-1; D is perhaps TRBD1 (6 bases). V was clipped by 3 bases and J by 7 bases, with 12 bases between them. The CDR3 spans 13 residues. The germline CDR1 and CDR2 sequences are LGHNT and FRNRAP.

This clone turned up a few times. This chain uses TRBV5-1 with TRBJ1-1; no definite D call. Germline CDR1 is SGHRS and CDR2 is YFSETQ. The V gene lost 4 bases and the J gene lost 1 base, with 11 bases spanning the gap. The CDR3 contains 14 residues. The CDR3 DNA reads TGCGCCAGCAGCCGCTCTGCGGAGAACACTGAAGCTTTCTTT. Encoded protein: CASSRSAENTEAFF.

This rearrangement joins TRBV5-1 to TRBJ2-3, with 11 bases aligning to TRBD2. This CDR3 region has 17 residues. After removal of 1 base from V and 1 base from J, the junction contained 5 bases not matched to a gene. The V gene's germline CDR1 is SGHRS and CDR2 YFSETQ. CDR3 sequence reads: CASSLLAGGLGTDTQYF. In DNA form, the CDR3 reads TGCGCCAGCAGCTTGCTAGCGGGGGGTCTAGGCACAGATACGCAGTATTTT. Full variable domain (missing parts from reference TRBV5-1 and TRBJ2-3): KAGVTQTPRYLIKTRGQQVTLSCSPISGHRSVSWYQQTPGQGLQFLFEYFSETQRNKGNFPGRFSGRQFSNSRSEMNVSTLELGDSALYLCASSLLAGGLGTDTQYFGPGTRLTVL.

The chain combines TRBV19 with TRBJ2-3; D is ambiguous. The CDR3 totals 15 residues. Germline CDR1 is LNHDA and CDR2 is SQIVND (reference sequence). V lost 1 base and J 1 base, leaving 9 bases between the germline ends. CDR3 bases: TGTGCCAGTAGTATAGGGGCGCCGGGCACAGATACGCAGTATTTT. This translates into CASSIGAPGTDTQYF.

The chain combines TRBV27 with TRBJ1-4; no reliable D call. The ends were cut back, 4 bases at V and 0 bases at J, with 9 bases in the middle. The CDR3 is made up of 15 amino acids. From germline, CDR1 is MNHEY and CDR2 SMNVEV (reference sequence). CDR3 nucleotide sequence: TGTGCCAGCAGTTACGGACCGGCAACTAATGAAAAACTGTTTTTT. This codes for CASSYGPATNEKLFF.